This is a list of T cell receptor beta chains from one sample in a study of blood T cells in healthy people across ages. TCRdb recomputed calls from the 5' RACE reads with MiXCR, one row per CDR3 protein. The sample yields approximately 810,000 distinct CDR3 sequences, 25% to 35% seen once. The sample consisted of blood. The receptor set was obtained from a woman of 80 years or more in good health. Each CDR3 is given with its conserved first and last residue. Each record gives: D gene, V gene, clone size, J gene, CDR3 protein, CDR3 DNA. D genes are given only for firm matches. Where a row states a size, it is once, few, many or the class of an expanded clone; other rows omit it.

D gene: TRBD1
V gene: TRBV20-1
clone size: NA
J gene: TRBJ1-5
CDR3 protein: CSARDGGKGTGGQPQHF
CDR3 DNA: TGCAGTGCTAGAGATGGGGGAAAAGGGACAGGGGGGCAGCCCCAGCATTTT

D gene: TRBD2
V gene: TRBV10-3
clone size: many
J gene: TRBJ2-3
CDR3 protein: CAISDSGGQSTDTQYF
CDR3 DNA: TGTGCCATCAGCGACAGCGGGGGCCAAAGCACAGATACGCAGTATTTT

D gene: NA
V gene: TRBV20-1
clone size: few
J gene: TRBJ1-4
CDR3 protein: CSARDFRGLDEKLFF
CDR3 DNA: TGCAGTGCTAGAGATTTCCGGGGGTTGGATGAAAAACTGTTTTTT

D gene: NA
V gene: TRBV4-1
clone size: NA
J gene: TRBJ2-7
CDR3 protein: CASSLTTSENYEQYF
CDR3 DNA: TGCGCCAGCAGCCTCACCACGTCCGAGAACTACGAGCAGTACTTC

D gene: NA
V gene: TRBV12-3/TRBV12-4
clone size: NA
J gene: TRBJ2-7
CDR3 protein: CASSLKGEQYF
CDR3 DNA: TGTGCCAGCAGTTTGAAGGGAGAGCAGTACTTC

D gene: NA
V gene: TRBV30
clone size: NA
J gene: TRBJ1-1
CDR3 protein: CAWGGLGNTEAFF
CDR3 DNA: TGTGCCTGGGGGGGGCTCGGGAACACTGAAGCTTTCTTT

D gene: TRBD1
V gene: TRBV27
clone size: many
J gene: TRBJ2-7
CDR3 protein: CASTPGTGYYEQYF
CDR3 DNA: TGTGCCAGCACCCCCGGGACAGGGTACTACGAGCAGTACTTC

D gene: TRBD1
V gene: TRBV27
clone size: NA
J gene: TRBJ2-4
CDR3 protein: CASSFVGQGEQYF
CDR3 DNA: TGTGCCAGCAGTTTCGTCGGGCAGGGGGAGCAGTACTTC

D gene: NA
V gene: TRBV7-2
clone size: NA
J gene: TRBJ2-7
CDR3 protein: CASSLAGSMVYEQYF
CDR3 DNA: TGTGCCAGCAGCTTAGCAGGAAGTATGGTCTACGAGCAGTACTTC

D gene: NA
V gene: TRBV6-2/TRBV6-3
clone size: many
J gene: TRBJ1-5
CDR3 protein: CASSYGPNYGNQPQHF
CDR3 DNA: TGTGCCAGCAGTTATGGGCCGAATTACGGCAATCAGCCCCAGCATTTT

D gene: NA
V gene: TRBV2
clone size: NA
J gene: TRBJ2-5
CDR3 protein: CASSENGETQYF
CDR3 DNA: TGTGCCAGCAGTGAAAATGGCGAGACCCAGTACTTC

D gene: NA
V gene: TRBV20-1
clone size: NA
J gene: TRBJ1-6
CDR3 protein: CSASQVVSSYNSPLHF
CDR3 DNA: TGCAGTGCTAGCCAAGTAGTGAGCTCCTATAATTCACCCCTCCACTTT

D gene: NA
V gene: TRBV20-1
clone size: NA
J gene: TRBJ1-2
CDR3 protein: CSAFGGLGGYTF
CDR3 DNA: TGCAGTGCTTTCGGGGGGCTGGGCGGCTACACCTTC

D gene: NA
V gene: TRBV7-7
clone size: NA
J gene: TRBJ2-5
CDR3 protein: CASSLGGARGETQYF
CDR3 DNA: TGTGCCAGCAGCTTAGGAGGGGCTAGAGGGGAGACCCAGTACTTC

D gene: NA
V gene: TRBV7-9
clone size: NA
J gene: TRBJ1-1
CDR3 protein: CASNGGDTEAFF
CDR3 DNA: TGTGCCAGCAATGGAGGCGACACTGAAGCTTTCTTT

D gene: NA
V gene: TRBV12-3/TRBV12-4
clone size: many
J gene: TRBJ2-7
CDR3 protein: CASQLGGSSEQYF
CDR3 DNA: TGTGCCAGCCAATTAGGGGGATCGAGCGAGCAGTACTTC

D gene: NA
V gene: TRBV6-5
clone size: many
J gene: TRBJ2-5
CDR3 protein: CASSPPQTGQETQYF
CDR3 DNA: TGTGCCAGCAGTCCTCCACAGACAGGCCAAGAGACCCAGTACTTC

D gene: TRBD1
V gene: TRBV3-1
clone size: NA
J gene: TRBJ1-1
CDR3 protein: CASSPRAGGHTEAFF
CDR3 DNA: TGTGCCAGCAGCCCCCGGGCAGGGGGCCACACTGAAGCTTTCTTT

D gene: NA
V gene: TRBV29-1
clone size: NA
J gene: TRBJ2-3
CDR3 protein: CSPSTDTQYF
CDR3 DNA: TGCAGCCCTAGCACAGATACGCAGTATTTT

D gene: NA
V gene: TRBV12-5
clone size: many
J gene: TRBJ2-3
CDR3 protein: CASGLLGSDTQYF
CDR3 DNA: TGTGCTAGTGGTTTGCTCGGTTCAGATACGCAGTATTTT

D gene: TRBD2
V gene: TRBV5-5
clone size: many
J gene: TRBJ2-1
CDR3 protein: CASSWGLAGDFNEQFF
CDR3 DNA: TGTGCCAGCAGCTGGGGACTAGCGGGGGACTTCAATGAGCAGTTCTTC

D gene: NA
V gene: TRBV12-3/TRBV12-4
clone size: few
J gene: TRBJ2-5
CDR3 protein: CASSPESGRGQETQYF
CDR3 DNA: TGTGCCAGCAGTCCCGAAAGTGGACGGGGGCAAGAGACCCAGTACTTC

D gene: TRBD1
V gene: TRBV27
clone size: NA
J gene: TRBJ2-7
CDR3 protein: CASSPSTGGISYEQYF
CDR3 DNA: TGTGCCAGCAGTCCTTCTACAGGGGGCATTTCCTACGAGCAGTACTTC

D gene: NA
V gene: TRBV7-2
clone size: many
J gene: TRBJ2-5
CDR3 protein: CASSLKGSQETQYF
CDR3 DNA: TGTGCCAGCAGCTTAAAGGGGTCTCAAGAGACCCAGTACTTC

D gene: NA
V gene: TRBV5-1
clone size: many
J gene: TRBJ2-1
CDR3 protein: CASTHTNEQFF
CDR3 DNA: TGCGCCAGCACCCACACAAACGAGCAGTTCTTC

D gene: TRBD1
V gene: TRBV12-3/TRBV12-4
clone size: many
J gene: TRBJ2-7
CDR3 protein: CASSSGTGIEQYF
CDR3 DNA: TGTGCCAGCAGTTCCGGGACAGGGATCGAGCAGTACTTC

D gene: NA
V gene: TRBV7-2
clone size: few
J gene: TRBJ2-7
CDR3 protein: CASSLAVAGGEQYF
CDR3 DNA: TGTGCCAGCAGCTTAGCAGTTGCTGGAGGCGAGCAGTACTTC

D gene: TRBD1
V gene: TRBV2
clone size: NA
J gene: TRBJ1-2
CDR3 protein: CASRSGTGGHYGYTF
CDR3 DNA: TGTGCCAGCAGGTCCGGGACAGGGGGCCACTATGGCTACACCTTC

D gene: TRBD2
V gene: TRBV3-1
clone size: NA
J gene: TRBJ2-3
CDR3 protein: CASSQHGRGSTDTQYF
CDR3 DNA: TGTGCCAGCAGCCAGCACGGGAGGGGAAGCACAGATACGCAGTATTTT

D gene: TRBD1
V gene: TRBV9
clone size: few
J gene: TRBJ1-5
CDR3 protein: CASSAEDRGNQPQHF
CDR3 DNA: TGTGCCAGCAGCGCAGAGGACAGGGGAAATCAGCCCCAGCATTTT

D gene: NA
V gene: TRBV3-1
clone size: NA
J gene: TRBJ2-7
CDR3 protein: CASSQWGRGPLEQYF
CDR3 DNA: TGTGCCAGCAGCCAATGGGGCAGGGGTCCCCTCGAGCAGTACTTC

D gene: TRBD2
V gene: TRBV5-1
clone size: few
J gene: TRBJ2-2
CDR3 protein: CASSPPLAGGYTGELFF
CDR3 DNA: TGCGCCAGCAGCCCTCCCTTAGCGGGGGGGTACACCGGGGAGCTGTTTTTT

D gene: TRBD1
V gene: TRBV28
clone size: many
J gene: TRBJ1-2
CDR3 protein: CASSPYRGNYGYTF
CDR3 DNA: TGTGCCAGCAGTCCCTACAGGGGGAACTATGGCTACACCTTC

D gene: NA
V gene: TRBV30
clone size: many
J gene: TRBJ1-1
CDR3 protein: CAWRSGPRTEAFF
CDR3 DNA: TGTGCCTGGAGATCCGGGCCTCGGACTGAAGCTTTCTTT

D gene: TRBD1
V gene: TRBV20-1
clone size: NA
J gene: TRBJ1-6
CDR3 protein: CSARAWTGGNSPLHF
CDR3 DNA: TGCAGTGCTAGAGCTTGGACAGGGGGTAACTCACCCCTCCACTTT

D gene: TRBD1
V gene: TRBV4-3
clone size: many
J gene: TRBJ1-2
CDR3 protein: CASSRDRGDGGYTF
CDR3 DNA: TGCGCCAGCAGTCGAGACAGGGGGGATGGTGGCTACACCTTC

D gene: NA
V gene: TRBV24-1
clone size: once
J gene: TRBJ2-4
CDR3 protein: CATSEPKSDGGGNIQYF
CDR3 DNA: TGTGCCACCAGTGAGCCTAAGTCGGACGGTGGAGGCAACATTCAGTACTTC

D gene: TRBD1
V gene: TRBV12-3/TRBV12-4
clone size: NA
J gene: TRBJ1-1
CDR3 protein: CASRGDRGRTEAFF
CDR3 DNA: TGTGCCAGCAGAGGGGACAGGGGGCGGACTGAAGCTTTCTTT

D gene: TRBD1
V gene: TRBV18
clone size: many
J gene: TRBJ2-1
CDR3 protein: CASSPAQGAYEQFF
CDR3 DNA: TGTGCCAGCTCACCCGCTCAGGGGGCGTATGAGCAGTTCTTC

D gene: NA
V gene: TRBV7-9
clone size: many
J gene: TRBJ1-6
CDR3 protein: CASSLDGSPLHF
CDR3 DNA: TGTGCCAGCAGCTTGGATGGGTCACCCCTCCACTTT

D gene: TRBD1
V gene: TRBV5-1
clone size: many
J gene: TRBJ1-6
CDR3 protein: CASSLAGTGLSPLHF
CDR3 DNA: TGCGCCAGCAGCCTGGCCGGGACAGGGTTGTCACCCCTCCACTTT

D gene: NA
V gene: TRBV5-1
clone size: NA
J gene: TRBJ2-1
CDR3 protein: CASSFPLDRANEQFF
CDR3 DNA: TGCGCCAGCAGCTTTCCCCTGGATAGGGCCAATGAGCAGTTCTTC

D gene: NA
V gene: TRBV4-2
clone size: NA
J gene: TRBJ2-7
CDR3 protein: CASSQAPLGGHRFYEQYF
CDR3 DNA: TGTGCCAGCAGCCAAGCGCCGTTAGGGGGACATCGTTTCTACGAGCAGTACTTC

D gene: NA
V gene: TRBV7-7
clone size: many
J gene: TRBJ2-5
CDR3 protein: CASSPRQDRETQYF
CDR3 DNA: TGTGCTAGCAGCCCAAGACAGGATCGGGAGACCCAGTACTTC

D gene: NA
V gene: TRBV3-1
clone size: NA
J gene: TRBJ2-7
CDR3 protein: CASSQQGLSYNEQYF
CDR3 DNA: TGTGCCAGCAGCCAACAGGGGCTCTCCTACAATGAGCAGTACTTC

D gene: TRBD1
V gene: TRBV3-1
clone size: few
J gene: TRBJ1-4
CDR3 protein: CASSLRGQSNEKLFF
CDR3 DNA: TGTGCCAGCAGCCTGAGGGGACAGAGCAATGAAAAACTGTTTTTT

D gene: NA
V gene: TRBV9
clone size: many
J gene: TRBJ2-3
CDR3 protein: CASSVLATDTQYF
CDR3 DNA: TGTGCCAGCAGCGTCTTAGCGACAGATACGCAGTATTTT

D gene: NA
V gene: TRBV7-9
clone size: many
J gene: TRBJ2-3
CDR3 protein: CASSLGRLRTDTQYF
CDR3 DNA: TGTGCCAGCAGCTTGGGACGTCTGAGAACAGATACGCAGTATTTT

D gene: NA
V gene: TRBV30
clone size: many
J gene: TRBJ2-7
CDR3 protein: CAWGRSTYEQYF
CDR3 DNA: TGTGCCTGGGGGAGATCAACCTACGAGCAGTACTTC

D gene: TRBD1
V gene: TRBV4-3
clone size: NA
J gene: TRBJ1-2
CDR3 protein: CASSHTEQGNPGYTF
CDR3 DNA: TGCGCCAGCAGCCACACCGAACAGGGGAATCCTGGCTACACCTTC